These T cell receptor beta chains were read from a single sample in a study of T cell responses to AZD1222 COVID-19 vaccine. Assay used: immunoSEQ multiplex PCR; TCRdb lists only in-frame clones, some missing. Of some 120,000 clones listed, approximately 90% are singletons. This specimen was peripheral blood, taken on day 0 of AZD1222 vaccination. These receptors all come from an adult in good health. The CDR3 runs from the conserved cysteine through the conserved F or W. The order of the fields is CDR3 length, V gene, clone size, J gene, D gene, CDR3 protein, CDR3 DNA. A D gene is named only where the DNA matches it firmly. For some rows the clone size is stated as once, few or many, or as a class when expanded; others skip it.

15	TRBV25-1	NA	TRBJ2-1	TRBD2	CASSEGTSGYNEQFF	TGTGCCAGCAGTGAAGGGACTAGCGGATACAATGAGCAGTTCTTC
10	TRBV20-1	once	TRBJ1-2	NA	CSATRNGYTF	TGCAGTGCTACCCGGAATGGCTACACCTTC
14	TRBV6-5	NA	TRBJ2-7	TRBD1	CASSTDRGRDEQYF	TGTGCCAGCAGTACGGACAGGGGGCGAGACGAGCAGTACTTC
14	TRBV3-1/TRBV3-2	NA	TRBJ2-7	NA	CASSHETHAYEQYF	TGTGCCAGCAGTCATGAGACTCACGCCTACGAGCAGTACTTC
18	TRBV19	NA	TRBJ2-2	TRBD2	CASSRVGARGRRYGELFF	TGTGCCAGTAGTCGGGTAGGCGCGCGCGGGAGGCGGTACGGGGAGCTGTTTTTT
17	TRBV6-4	NA	TRBJ2-1	TRBD2	CASSETAGASSYNEQFF	TGTGCCAGCAGTGAGACAGCGGGGGCGAGCTCCTACAATGAGCAGTTCTTC
12	TRBV2	NA	TRBJ2-7	NA	CASSRQETEQYF	TGTGCCAGCAGTCGACAGGAAACCGAGCAGTACTTC
12	TRBV6-5	NA	TRBJ1-1	NA	CASLGGNTEAFF	TGTGCCAGCTTAGGGGGAAACACTGAAGCTTTCTTT
14	TRBV27	NA	TRBJ1-1	TRBD1	CASRMDRGWTEAFF	TGTGCCAGCCGAATGGACAGGGGCTGGACTGAAGCTTTCTTT
14	TRBV7-2	NA	TRBJ2-3	NA	CASRGVGSTDTQYF	TGTGCCAGCAGGGGAGTAGGCTCCACAGATACGCAGTATTTT
13	TRBV2	NA	TRBJ1-1	TRBD1	CASRRDRDTEAFF	TGTGCCAGCAGGAGGGACAGGGACACTGAAGCTTTCTTT
15	TRBV4-2	NA	TRBJ1-2	NA	CASSSPGGDNYGYTF	TGTGCCAGCAGCTCCCCGGGGGGGGATAACTATGGCTACACCTTC
16	TRBV7-9	NA	TRBJ2-7	NA	CASSPTGGAGMGEQYF	TGTGCCAGCAGCCCAACCGGGGGAGCGGGTATGGGCGAGCAGTACTTC
14	TRBV28	NA	TRBJ1-2	TRBD1	CASSLDRVAYGYTF	TGTGCCAGCAGTTTAGACAGGGTTGCCTATGGCTACACCTTC
15	TRBV7-3	NA	TRBJ2-7	NA	CASAAGGITPYEQYF	TGTGCCAGCGCCGCCGGTGGGATAACTCCCTACGAGCAGTACTTC
15	TRBV3-1/TRBV3-2	NA	TRBJ1-1	TRBD1	CASSPWGQTNTEAFF	TGTGCCAGCAGCCCCTGGGGACAGACTAACACTGAAGCTTTCTTT
15	TRBV28	NA	TRBJ2-2	TRBD2	CASSSTGTSAGELFF	TGTGCCAGCAGTTCCACCGGGACTAGCGCCGGGGAGCTGTTTTTT
14	TRBV10-1	NA	TRBJ2-7	NA	CASSLQGTSYEQYF	TGCGCCAGCAGTTTACAGGGTACCTCCTACGAGCAGTACTTC
17	TRBV15	NA	TRBJ2-2	TRBD2	CATSRGVAGGGTGELFF	TGTGCCACCAGCAGAGGGGTGGCGGGAGGAGGCACCGGGGAGCTGTTTTTT
14	TRBV5-1	few	TRBJ2-7	NA	CASSLTRSVYEQYF	TGCGCCAGCAGCTTGACCAGGTCGGTCTACGAGCAGTACTTC
15	TRBV3-1/TRBV3-2	few	TRBJ2-3	NA	CASSHAAASTDTQYF	TGTGCCAGCAGCCATGCGGCGGCTAGCACAGATACGCAGTATTTT
13	TRBV7-2	NA	TRBJ1-5	NA	CASSWGTLQPQHF	TGTGCCAGCAGCTGGGGGACTCTACAGCCCCAGCATTTT
13	TRBV6-5	NA	TRBJ2-2	NA	CASTGRFSGELFF	TGTGCCAGCACAGGCAGATTCTCCGGGGAGCTGTTTTTT
18	TRBV9	NA	TRBJ2-1	NA	CASSVQIYSGLYYNEQFF	TGTGCCAGCAGCGTACAAATCTACTCGGGACTTTACTACAATGAGCAGTTCTTC
16	TRBV19	NA	TRBJ2-1	NA	CASSIWGLPGYNEQFF	TGTGCCAGTAGTATATGGGGCCTTCCAGGGTACAATGAGCAGTTCTTC
16	TRBV7-3	NA	TRBJ2-2	NA	CASSPGDRGNTGELFF	TGTGCCAGCAGCCCCGGGGACCGCGGGAACACCGGGGAGCTGTTTTTT
16	TRBV13	NA	TRBJ1-2	TRBD1	CASSLATIPDRGGYTF	TGTGCCAGCAGCTTAGCAACTATTCCGGACAGGGGTGGCTACACCTTC
16	TRBV11-2	NA	TRBJ2-3	TRBD2	CASSALAGRNTDTQYF	TGTGCCAGCAGCGCACTAGCGGGGCGTAACACAGATACGCAGTATTTT
15	TRBV5-5	NA	TRBJ2-2	TRBD1	CASSSIAGGTGELFF	TGTGCCAGCAGCTCCATTGCAGGGGGAACCGGGGAGCTGTTTTTT
15	TRBV7-8	NA	TRBJ2-7	TRBD1	CASSLRQGANYEQYF	TGTGCCAGCAGCTTAAGACAGGGGGCAAACTACGAGCAGTACTTC
15	TRBV30	NA	TRBJ1-6	TRBD1	CAWSWDRARNSPLHF	TGTGCCTGGAGTTGGGACAGGGCCCGAAATTCACCCCTCCACTTT
14	TRBV7-2	NA	TRBJ2-1	NA	CAAGGALSYNEQFF	TGTGCCGCAGGAGGGGCCCTCTCCTACAATGAGCAGTTCTTC
20	TRBV7-2	NA	TRBJ2-4	TRBD2	CASSLAAGVAHGSAKNIQYF	TGTGCCAGCAGCTTAGCCGCGGGAGTAGCCCATGGTTCAGCCAAAAACATTCAGTACTTC
15	TRBV7-9	NA	TRBJ2-1	TRBD2	CASSLESGGASEQFF	TGTGCCAGCAGCTTAGAAAGCGGGGGGGCGAGTGAGCAGTTCTTC
16	TRBV5-1	NA	TRBJ2-5	TRBD2	CASSFSASGVQETQYF	TGCGCCAGCAGCTTTTCGGCTAGCGGGGTACAAGAGACCCAGTACTTC
19	TRBV5-1	NA	TRBJ2-3	TRBD2	CASSSLGPAGGGSTDTQYF	TGCGCCAGCAGCTCCCTGGGGCCAGCGGGAGGTGGTAGCACAGATACGCAGTATTTT
14	TRBV10-3	once	TRBJ2-2	NA	CAISIARESGELFF	TGTGCCATCAGTATTGCCCGGGAATCAGGGGAGCTGTTTTTT
15	TRBV5-1	NA	TRBJ1-6	TRBD1	CASRLGQLYNSPLHF	TGCGCCAGCAGGTTGGGACAGCTCTATAATTCACCCCTCCACTTT
14	TRBV5-1	NA	TRBJ1-1	TRBD1	CASSLVQGGTEAFF	TGCGCCAGCAGCTTGGTACAGGGGGGTACTGAAGCTTTCTTT
14	TRBV27	NA	TRBJ1-4	NA	CASKGVATNEKLFF	TGTGCCAGCAAGGGGGTCGCAACTAATGAAAAACTGTTTTTT
15	TRBV29-1	NA	TRBJ1-2	TRBD1	CSVPGGDSIEVGYTF	TGCAGCGTCCCCGGGGGGGACAGCATAGAGGTTGGCTACACCTTC
15	TRBV6-5	once	TRBJ2-7	NA	CAATILRDGSYEQYF	TGTGCGGCCACGATCCTCCGGGATGGATCCTACGAGCAGTACTTC
14	TRBV2	few	TRBJ1-5	TRBD1	CASSEQGGDQPQHF	TGTGCCAGCAGTGAACAGGGGGGGGATCAGCCCCAGCATTTT
14	TRBV20-1	few	TRBJ2-1	NA	CSASGLAPDNEQFF	TGCAGTGCTAGTGGGTTAGCTCCAGACAATGAGCAGTTCTTC
12	TRBV5-1	NA	TRBJ2-3	NA	CASSLLADTQYF	TGCGCCAGCAGCTTGTTAGCAGATACGCAGTATTTT
13	TRBV15	NA	TRBJ1-6	NA	CATSIGTASPLHF	TGTGCCACCAGCATCGGGACGGCTTCACCCCTCCACTTT
14	TRBV29-1	NA	TRBJ2-7	TRBD1	CSAIMGDRRTTQYF	TGCAGCGCAATTATGGGGGACAGACGTACGACGCAGTACTTC
16	TRBV19	NA	TRBJ1-3	TRBD1	CASSLGQGLSGNTIYF	TGTGCCAGTAGTCTCGGACAGGGCCTCTCTGGAAACACCATATATTTT
16	TRBV6-2/TRBV6-3	NA	TRBJ1-6	TRBD1	CASSTRDRGDNSPLHF	TGTGCCAGCAGTACCCGGGACAGGGGGGATAATTCACCCCTCCACTTT
14	TRBV27	NA	TRBJ1-5	TRBD1	CASSLTGGNQPQHF	TGTGCCAGCAGTTTGACAGGGGGCAATCAGCCCCAGCATTTT
15	TRBV18	NA	TRBJ2-2	TRBD1	CASSPWTGGTGELFF	TGTGCCAGCTCACCGTGGACAGGGGGCACCGGGGAGCTGTTTTTT
13	TRBV7-9	NA	TRBJ1-6	NA	CASSLGPNSPLHF	TGTGCCAGCAGCTTAGGACCTAATTCACCCCTCCACTTT
15	TRBV28	NA	TRBJ2-7	TRBD2	CASMGAGGPSYEQYF	TGTGCCAGCATGGGGGCGGGAGGGCCTTCCTACGAGCAGTACTTC
12	TRBV11-3	NA	TRBJ1-1	TRBD1	CASSLGTGNTFF	TGTGCCAGCAGCTTAGGGACAGGGAATACTTTCTTT
15	TRBV2	NA	TRBJ2-5	NA	CASRVGTVSGGAQYF	TGTGCCAGCAGGGTCGGGACAGTCTCGGGGGGGGCCCAGTACTTC
18	TRBV28	NA	TRBJ2-2	TRBD2	CASSSRWREGFGTGELFF	TGTGCCAGCAGTAGTAGGTGGCGGGAGGGCTTTGGCACCGGGGAGCTGTTTTTT
16	TRBV13	NA	TRBJ2-2	NA	CASSLDFSTFAGELFF	TGTGCCAGCAGCTTAGATTTTTCTACTTTTGCCGGGGAGCTGTTTTTT
13	TRBV30	few	TRBJ1-4	NA	CAWTRTTNEKLFF	TGTGCCTGGACCAGAACAACTAATGAAAAACTGTTTTTT
17	TRBV28	NA	TRBJ2-7	TRBD2	CATLPPVWTSGLYEQYF	TGTGCCACCCTGCCCCCCGTCTGGACTAGCGGACTTTACGAGCAGTACTTC
16	TRBV4-1	few	TRBJ2-3	NA	CASSKDRSDGTDTQYF	TGCGCCAGCAGCAAGGACAGATCCGACGGCACAGATACGCAGTATTTT